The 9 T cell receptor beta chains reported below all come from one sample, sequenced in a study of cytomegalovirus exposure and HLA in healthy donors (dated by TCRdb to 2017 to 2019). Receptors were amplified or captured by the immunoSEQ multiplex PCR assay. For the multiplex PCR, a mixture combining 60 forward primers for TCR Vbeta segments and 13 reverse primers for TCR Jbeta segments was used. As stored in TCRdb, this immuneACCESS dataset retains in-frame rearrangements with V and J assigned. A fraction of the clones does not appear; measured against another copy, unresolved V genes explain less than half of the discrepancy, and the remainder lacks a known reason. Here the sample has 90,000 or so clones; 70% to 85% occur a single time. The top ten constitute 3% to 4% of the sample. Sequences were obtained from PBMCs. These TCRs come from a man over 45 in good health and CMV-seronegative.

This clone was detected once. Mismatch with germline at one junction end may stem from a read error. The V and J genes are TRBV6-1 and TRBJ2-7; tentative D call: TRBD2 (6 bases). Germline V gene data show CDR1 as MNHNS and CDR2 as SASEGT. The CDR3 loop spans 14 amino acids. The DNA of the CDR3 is TGTGTCAGCAGAGTGGACTATTTCTCCTACGAGCAGTACTTC. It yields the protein CVSRVDYFSYEQYF.

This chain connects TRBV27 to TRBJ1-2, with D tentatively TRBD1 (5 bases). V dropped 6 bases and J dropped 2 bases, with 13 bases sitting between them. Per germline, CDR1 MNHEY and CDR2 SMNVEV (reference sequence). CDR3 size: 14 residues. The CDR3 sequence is CASSLSGQNYGYTF. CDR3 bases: TGTGCCAGCAGCCTGTCAGGGCAGAACTATGGCTACACCTTC.

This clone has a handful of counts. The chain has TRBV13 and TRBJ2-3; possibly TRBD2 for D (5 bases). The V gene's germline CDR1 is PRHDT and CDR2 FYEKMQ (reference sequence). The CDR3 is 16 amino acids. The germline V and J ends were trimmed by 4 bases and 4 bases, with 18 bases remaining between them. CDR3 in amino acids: CASSSRGVGSADTQYF. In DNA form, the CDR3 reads TGTGCCAGCAGCTCCCGCGGCGTGGGGAGCGCAGATACGCAGTATTTT.

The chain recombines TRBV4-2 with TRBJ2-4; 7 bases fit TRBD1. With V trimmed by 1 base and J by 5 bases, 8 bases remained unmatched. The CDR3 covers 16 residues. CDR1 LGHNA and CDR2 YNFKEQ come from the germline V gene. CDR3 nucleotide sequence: TGTGCCAGCAGCCAAGTGGACAGGTGGAACCAAAACATTCAGTACTTC. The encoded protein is CASSQVDRWNQNIQYF.

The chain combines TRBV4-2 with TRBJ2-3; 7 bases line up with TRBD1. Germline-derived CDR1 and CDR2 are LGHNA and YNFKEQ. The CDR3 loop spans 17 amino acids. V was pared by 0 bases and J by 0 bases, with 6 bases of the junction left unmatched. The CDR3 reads CASSQDRGLASTDTQYF. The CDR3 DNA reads TGTGCCAGCAGCCAAGATAGGGGGCTCGCTAGCACAGATACGCAGTATTTT.

The CDR3 spells CASSVREETQYF. As DNA, the CDR3 is TGTGCCAGCAGCGTAAGAGAAGAGACCCAGTACTTC. V and J are TRBV9 and TRBJ2-5, with D unclear. Deletions cut 1 base from V and 3 bases from J, with 4 bases between. This CDR3 has 12 amino acids. CDR1 and CDR2 from the germline V gene are SGDLS and YYNGEE.

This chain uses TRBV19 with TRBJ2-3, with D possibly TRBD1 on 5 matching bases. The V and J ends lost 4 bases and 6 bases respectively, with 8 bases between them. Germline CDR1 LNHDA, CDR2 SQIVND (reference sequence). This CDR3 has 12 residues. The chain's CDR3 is CASSTGWDTQYF. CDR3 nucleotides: TGTGCCAGTAGTACAGGGTGGGATACGCAGTATTTT.

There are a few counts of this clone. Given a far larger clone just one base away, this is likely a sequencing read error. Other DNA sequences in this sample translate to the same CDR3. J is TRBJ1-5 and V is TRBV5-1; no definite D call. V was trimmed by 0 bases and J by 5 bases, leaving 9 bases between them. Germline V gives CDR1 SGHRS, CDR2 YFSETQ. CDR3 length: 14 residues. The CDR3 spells CASSLGRPYQPQHF. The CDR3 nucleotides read TGCGCCAGCAGCTTGGGGAGGCCTTATCAGCCCCAGCATTTT.

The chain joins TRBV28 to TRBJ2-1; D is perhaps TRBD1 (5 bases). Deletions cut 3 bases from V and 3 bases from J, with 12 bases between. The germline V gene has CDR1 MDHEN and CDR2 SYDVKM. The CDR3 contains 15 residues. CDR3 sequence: CASSFPSGHYNEQFF. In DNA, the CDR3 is TGTGCCAGCAGTTTTCCGTCAGGGCACTACAATGAGCAGTTCTTC.